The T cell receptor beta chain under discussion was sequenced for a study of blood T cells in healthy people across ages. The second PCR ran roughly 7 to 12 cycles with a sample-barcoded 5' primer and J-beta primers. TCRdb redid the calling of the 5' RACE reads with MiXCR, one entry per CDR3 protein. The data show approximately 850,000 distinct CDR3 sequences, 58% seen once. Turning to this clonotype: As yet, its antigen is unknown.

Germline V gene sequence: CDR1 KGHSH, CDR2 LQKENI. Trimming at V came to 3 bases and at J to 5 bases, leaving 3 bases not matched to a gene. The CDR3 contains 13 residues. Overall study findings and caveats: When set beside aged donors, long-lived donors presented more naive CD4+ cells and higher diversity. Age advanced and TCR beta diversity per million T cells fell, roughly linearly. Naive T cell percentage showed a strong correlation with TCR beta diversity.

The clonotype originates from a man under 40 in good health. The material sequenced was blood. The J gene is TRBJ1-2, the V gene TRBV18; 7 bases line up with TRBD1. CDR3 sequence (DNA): TGTGCCAGCTCACCGGACAGGCAATATGGCTACACCTTC. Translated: CASSPDRQYGYTF.